Only a few counts were recorded for the clone carrying this T cell receptor beta chain. Its target is unknown. This record comes from a study of identical twins. The V gene lost 4 bases and the J gene lost 3 bases, with 10 bases spanning the gap. Germline V gene data show CDR1 as SGHAT and CDR2 as FQNNGV. The CDR3 is made up of 13 amino acids. Study results and limitations: Findings came from cross-sectional statistics, without long-term follow-up of donors.

TCRdb called the 5' RACE reads again in MiXCR, with one record for every CDR3 protein. The profile covers a few hundred thousand distinct CDR3 sequences, with over 5.5% appearing a single time and roughly 14% taken by the ten largest. This sample also belongs to another study, concerning T cells expressing NK-cell markers.

The sample consisted of CD8+ T cells sorted from blood. The TCR comes from a woman aged 18-30 years in good health. The chain uses TRBV11-2 and TRBJ2-7, with unresolved D. The CDR3 DNA reads as TGTGCCAGCAGCTCTTTGAAGGGCTACGAGCAGTACTTC. Translated: CASSSLKGYEQYF.